The rows below give T cell receptor beta chains drawn from one sample of a study of blood T cell repertoires in COVID-19. Clones were read by immunoSEQ multiplex PCR, and TCRdb kept only the in-frame ones, dropping some. Of 20,000 to 30,000 clones listed, 80% to 90% are singletons. The sample was peripheral blood. The receptors originated from a human donor in a cohort sampled during active COVID-19. CDR3s leave out the opening cysteine and the closing phenylalanine or tryptophan.

V,J,CDR3
TRBV11-2,TRBJ1-2,ASSLVSWNRDGYT
TRBV13,TRBJ2-2,ASMVTGTPGTGELF
TRBV28,TRBJ1-1,ASSTHSLMNTEAF
TRBV3-1/TRBV3-2,TRBJ2-7,ASSQGYGQGYEQY
TRBV6-9,TRBJ1-5,ASSYPDRGQSEQPQH
TRBV27,TRBJ2-7,ASSFYHEQY
TRBV6-5,TRBJ1-5,ASSYPWRCSNQPQH
TRBV19,TRBJ2-5,ASSMASGGAETQY
TRBV4-1,TRBJ2-5,ASSQGRERGYQETQY
TRBV5-1,TRBJ2-3,ASSIGQGATDTQY
TRBV29-1,TRBJ1-3,SVEDRAGPDTIY
TRBV19,TRBJ2-2,ASGDFSGELF
TRBV28,TRBJ1-2,ASSPPDRQGGYT
TRBV3-1/TRBV3-2,TRBJ2-7,ASSQVRGSYEQY
TRBV7-9,TRBJ2-1,ASSFSGVYEQF
TRBV9,TRBJ2-7,ASSVSGTGPYYEQY
TRBV10-2,TRBJ2-7,ASSESGGVDFHEQY
TRBV9,TRBJ1-4,ASSVDPWTDNEKLF
TRBV2,TRBJ1-1,ASSEAGPGKAF
TRBV4-2,TRBJ2-2,ASRWTSGSGELF
TRBV6-6,TRBJ1-1,ASRPQGRNTEAF
TRBV2,TRBJ2-7,ASNPRVAYEQY
TRBV5-6,TRBJ1-1,ASSPRDRANEAF
TRBV19,TRBJ2-3,ASSEASLAGEDTDTQY
TRBV7-9,TRBJ2-5,ASSLGTGGALETQY
TRBV19,TRBJ2-7,ASSKVRGYEQY
TRBV7-8,TRBJ1-2,ASSSDREGVYGYT
TRBV3-1/TRBV3-2,TRBJ2-5,ASSQLGQQETQY
TRBV7-9,TRBJ2-3,ASTSEGQGTLDTQY
TRBV12-3/TRBV12-4,TRBJ1-2,ASSLVGGSGYT
TRBV20-1,TRBJ1-6,SASEQTGSNSPLH
TRBV3-1/TRBV3-2,TRBJ1-6,ASSQGQDLYNSPLH
TRBV9,TRBJ2-3,ASSPRTGTTDTQY
TRBV5-4,TRBJ1-1,ASSFPRGINTEAF
TRBV19,TRBJ2-2,ASSIDRGRTNTGELF
TRBV10-3,TRBJ2-1,ASSTSGISIPSYNEQF
TRBV4-2,TRBJ1-5,ASSQDSGTGQAQPQH
TRBV6-2/TRBV6-3,TRBJ2-7,ASSYGSSGSSYEQY
TRBV2,TRBJ2-1,ASSSSGSKYNEQF
TRBV12-3/TRBV12-4,TRBJ2-2,ATKKQGTGELF
TRBV18,TRBJ2-7,ASSLQGLAGVYEQY
TRBV10-3,TRBJ2-2,AIRAGTHNTGELF
TRBV14,TRBJ1-6,ASSPDREESLSSPLH
TRBV5-4,TRBJ2-5,ASSLKQSGTQY
TRBV19,TRBJ2-3,ASRRTGGTDTQY
TRBV7-9,TRBJ2-7,ASSFPTGQDSYEQY
TRBV30,TRBJ1-2,AWSPPGQGDSGWILDGYT
TRBV29-1,TRBJ1-2,SVVGRDRGSSNYGYT
TRBV5-1,TRBJ2-1,ASGFQGQWAGEQF